This TCR beta chain was found in a study of vaccination effects on CD4 cells after COVID-19. On the study more broadly: Sampling occurred a median 72 days post second dose, range 14 to 241. General study points: Cross-reactivity toward common cold coronaviruses was confined to only 1 of 255 vaccine-induced clones in healthy vaccinees.

Sequencing in the ViraFEST assay came after antigen-specific CD4+ T cells had been expanded with viral peptide pools, which were used to stimulate PBMC. CD4+ T cell isolation took place after more than eight days of culture. Vaccination of participants consisted of two doses of either the BNT162b2 or mRNA-1273 vaccine. They grew over 1.5 million PBMC in each well, adding around 9 IU/ml IL-2 and 10 ug/ml peptides. As concerns this clone: Its target is not known.

Only in-frame clones appear in the TCRdb table, and some are missing; sequencing was by immunoSEQ multiplex PCR. The data show roughly 59,000 clones, roughly 78% seen once. This sample comprised CD4+ T cells from PBMCs cultured with HCoV-OC43 spike peptides, obtained after COVID-19 vaccination. Subset described: HCoV-OC43 spike overlapping peptide pool stimulation. The TCR sequence derives from a human donor who received a COVID-19 vaccine.

CDR3 amino acids: CATSDRTSGANVLTF. The CDR3 DNA sequence: TGTGCCACCAGTGACCGGACTTCTGGGGCCAACGTCCTGACTTTC. V usage is TRBV24-1 and J usage is TRBJ2-6; weak D call: TRBD2 (5 bases). The length of the CDR3 is 15 residues. Germline V gene sequence: CDR1 KGHDR, CDR2 SFDVKD. V gave up 4 bases and J gave up 1 base, with 7 bases separating them.